Listed here are 26 T cell receptor beta chains from one sample, sequenced in a study of tumor-infiltrating lymphocytes in primary liver carcinoma. From roughly 0.5 ug total RNA, TCR beta cDNA was generated with a primer in the constant region. Three rounds of nested multiplex PCR with slightly modified ARM-PCR produced TCR beta libraries. Use of TRBV1-TRBV30 forward primers with a C-beta reverse primer characterized the first two PCR rounds, which lasted around 11 cycles each. TCRdb recomputed calls from the multiplex PCR reads with MiXCR, one row per CDR3 protein. The repertoire holds around 120,000 distinct CDR3 sequences, around two thirds seen once, with approximately 9.9% in the top ten. Unsorted bulk tissue, about 17-33 mg of it, served as the source for co-extraction of RNA and DNA. Sequenced: liver tumor tissue from sampling region 1. Documented subset: tumor region T1, superior pole. All receptors come from a woman aged 55 to 70 with primary liver carcinoma and hepatitis B virus infection.

V and J are TRBV29-1 and TRBJ2-3, with no clear D. This CDR3 has 15 amino acids. Trimming pared 6 bases from V and 2 bases from J, leaving 18 bases between. Germline V lookup: CDR1 SQVTM, CDR2 ANQGSEA. CDR3 in amino acids: CSVDHERTATDTQYF. In DNA, the CDR3 is TGCAGCGTCGACCATGAGAGAACGGCCACAGATACGCAGTATTTT.

In regard to this clonotype: No conserved phenylalanine or tryptophan is present at the end of the CDR3, so a read error is the likely explanation. The genes are TRBV11-2 and TRBJ2-4; D possibly corresponds to TRBD1 (6 bases). CDR1 is SGHAT, CDR2 FQNNGV, per germline. The CDR3 spans 15 residues. CDR3 loop: CASSLDGWGRDIQYL. CDR3 sequence (DNA): TGTGCAAGCAGCTTAGATGGTTGGGGGCGCGACATTCAGTACCTT.

Concerning this clonotype: A much larger clonotype is one base distant, so this may be a read error. The chain links TRBV6-6 to TRBJ1-2; 7 bases line up with TRBD1. CDR1 and CDR2 (germline): MNHNY, SVGAGI (reference sequence). The CDR3 is 15 amino acids. CDR3 residues: CVSRDSPATNYGYTF. In nucleotides, the CDR3 is TGTGTCAGCAGGGACAGTCCAGCCACTAACTATGGCTACACCTTC.

As concerns this clonotype: Given a much more abundant clone one base away, this may be a read error. The CDR3 DNA reads TGCACCAGCAGCCATCCGGGACACCCGAACACTGAAGCTTTCTTT. Residues: CTSSHPGHPNTEAFF. The chain couples TRBV4-1 to TRBJ1-1; weak D call: TRBD1 (6 bases). There are 15 residues in the CDR3. Looked up from germline, CDR1 is MGHRA and CDR2 is YSYEKL.

With regard to this clonotype: The junction does not match germline at one end; this may be a read error. The gene calls are TRBV11-2 and TRBJ2-1; D possibly corresponds to TRBD2 (5 bases). This CDR3 region has 17 residues. The V gene's germline CDR1 is SGHAT and CDR2 FQNNGV. The CDR3 nucleotides are TGTGCCAGCAGTCCCTTCCCCCCCCCGACCGCGGGTGATGAGCTGTTCTTC. It yields the protein CASSPFPPPTAGDELFF.

This rearrangement joins TRBV28 to TRBJ1-5; D remains ambiguous. Germline V lookup: CDR1 MDHEN, CDR2 SYDVKM. This CDR3 is built from 12 residues. Trimming pared 8 bases from V and 5 bases from J, leaving 10 bases between. CDR3 DNA sequence: TGTGCCAGCGCCGACCCGGATCAGCCCCAGCATTTT. It is translated as CASADPDQPQHF.

In this sample, this clonotype turned up many times. This rearrangement joins TRBV29-1 to TRBJ2-3, with 14 bases fitting TRBD2. This CDR3 spans 18 amino acids. Germline V gives CDR1 SQVTM, CDR2 ANQGSEA. V lost 6 bases, J lost 2 bases, and 13 bases stayed unmatched. The CDR3 nucleotides read TGCAGCGTCCTCGGGACTAGCGGGAGCAAGTCTTACACAGATACGCAGTATTTT. This sequence encodes CSVLGTSGSKSYTDTQYF.

This clonotype was picked up one time. This may be a read error: a much more frequent sequence differs by one nucleotide. V gene TRBV5-5 combines with J gene TRBJ2-1; possible D gene TRBD2, 6 bases. V lost 3 bases to trimming and J lost 5 bases, with 12 bases between them. Germline V gives CDR1 SGHKS, CDR2 YYEKEE (reference sequence). This CDR3 comprises 14 residues. The CDR3 DNA sequence: TGTGCCAGCAGCTGGACTACCAACGACAATGAGCAGTTCTTC. This translates into CASSWTTNDNEQFF.

Remarks on this clonotype: One base away lies a much larger clone, so this may be a sequencing read error. The CDR3 nucleotides read TGCAGCGTTGGATGGGGCGGAAACGAGCAGTACTTC. Residues: CSVGWGGNEQYF. The J gene is TRBJ2-7, the V gene TRBV29-1; a possible D gene is TRBD1 (5 bases). Germline V CDR1 and CDR2: SQVTM, ANQGSEA. The CDR3 loop spans 12 amino acids. Trimming stripped 4 bases from V and 5 bases from J, with 12 bases between.

At least ten counts were recorded for this clonotype. This chain connects TRBV10-3 to TRBJ2-4, with D perhaps being TRBD1 or TRBD2 (5 bases each). CDR1 and CDR2 (germline): ENHRY, SYGVKD. This CDR3 has 14 residues. Between the trimmed V and J ends, which lost 6 bases and 6 bases, there was a span of 15 bases. The CDR3 DNA reads TGTGCCATCAGCGACTCAGCCGGGGCAAACATTCAGTACTTC. Its translation is CAISDSAGANIQYF.

The table lists this clonotype with a count of one. Since a much larger clone is just one base distant, this may be a read error. The conserved final phenylalanine or tryptophan is absent from the CDR3, which likely points to a read error. J is TRBJ2-7 and V is TRBV2; tentatively, D is TRBD1 (6 bases). Germline CDR1 SNHLY, CDR2 FYNNEI. The V gene lost 7 bases and the J gene lost 0 bases, with 10 bases spanning the gap. The CDR3 sequence is 13 residues long. The CDR3 DNA is TGTGCCAGCAATCGGGACAACTCCTACGAGCAGTACTCC. Protein sequence: CASNRDNSYEQYS.

Concerning this clonotype itself: Sequence at one end of the junction differs from germline and may be a read error. The genes are TRBV11-2 and TRBJ2-7; D call uncertain. CDR1 is SGHAT, CDR2 FQNNGV, per germline. The CDR3 covers 16 residues. DNA of the CDR3: TGTACCAGCAGCTACCAACCCACGGTCTCCCACTACGAGCAATACTTC. This sequence encodes CTSSYQPTVSHYEQYF.

The V gene is TRBV29-1, the J gene TRBJ2-2; D is ambiguous. Germline V gives CDR1 SQVTM, CDR2 ANQGSEA. This CDR3 comprises 14 residues. Trimming took 7 bases from V and 9 from J, leaving 21 bases between them. CDR3 sequence reads: CSAERRWKTRELFF. The CDR3 region has the DNA TGCAGCGCCGAACGAAGGTGGAAGACCCGGGAGCTGTTTTTT.

This clonotype appeared a few times. The chain uses TRBV13 and TRBJ2-7; 8 nucleotides line up with TRBD1. The CDR3 has 15 residues. Germline CDR1 reads PRHDT; CDR2 reads FYEKMQ (reference sequence). Trimming removed 6 bases from V and 0 bases from J; junction bases left unmatched: 7. The CDR3 bases are TGTGCCAGCAGTTTGGGGGACAGGAGCTCCTACGAGCAGTACTTC. Protein sequence: CASSLGDRSSYEQYF.

Only one count was recorded for this clonotype. The conserved phenylalanine or tryptophan normally closing the CDR3 is absent here, so this likely arose from a read error. The DNA is omitted, as the CDR3 cannot be located on it reliably, and the CDR3 follows TCRdb's listing. The chain has TRBV12-3 or TRBV12-4 and TRBJ1-1. The CDR3 is 11 residues long, ends included. The CDR3: CASSSGAEVFL.

This clonotype was found once. The missing conserved phenylalanine or tryptophan at the end of this CDR3 makes a read error likely. This chain links TRBV6-1 with TRBJ2-5; the match to TRBD2 covers 11 bases. This CDR3 contains 17 residues. Germline V gives CDR1 MNHNS, CDR2 SASEGT. In DNA, the CDR3 is TGTGCCAGTAGTGAGTTAACTAGCGGGAGAGGGGGAGAGACCCAGTACTTA. Its protein is CASSELTSGRGGETQYL.

This clonotype was found many times. This sequence joins TRBV4-2 and TRBJ2-2; 8 bases match TRBD1. The CDR3 contains 15 residues. CDR1 and CDR2 from the germline V gene are LGHNA and YNFKEQ. J lost 4 bases, V lost 1 base, and 2 bases had no gene match. The CDR3 protein is CASSQGQGSTGELFF. The CDR3 DNA follows: TGTGCCAGCAGCCAAGGACAGGGGTCCACCGGGGAGCTGTTTTTT.

V usage is TRBV5-1 and J usage is TRBJ1-1, with D unclear. Per the germline V gene, CDR1 is SGHRS and CDR2 is YFSETQ. CDR3 length: 13 residues. CDR3 coding DNA: TGCCCTAGCAGCCCGGCGGGGAACACTGAAGCTTTCTTT. Its protein is CPSSPAGNTEAFF.

The rearrangement uses TRBV29-1 and TRBJ2-5, with D uncertain. This CDR3 has 12 residues. Germline V gene data show CDR1 as SQVTM and CDR2 as ANQGSEA. V was pared by 1 base and J by 7 bases, with 10 bases between. CDR3 DNA: TGCAGCGTTGAAGTAAAGTGGGGGACCCAGTACTTC. Amino acids: CSVEVKWGTQYF.

The chain has TRBV4-1 and TRBJ2-7, with TRBD1 matching over 9 bases. Germline V gene sequence: CDR1 MGHRA, CDR2 YSYEKL. V gave up 1 base and J gave up 3 bases; unmatched junction bases: 4. The CDR3 runs 15 residues. The CDR3 reads CASSQGGQGHYEQYF. In nucleotides, the CDR3 is TGCGCCAGCAGCCAAGGGGGACAGGGCCACTACGAGCAGTACTTC.

This clonotype came up many times. The rearrangement joins TRBV28 to TRBJ1-2; no clear D. Deletions cut 2 bases from V and 5 bases from J, with 12 bases between. This CDR3 is built from 14 residues. Germline CDR1 reads MDHEN; CDR2 reads SYDVKM. The CDR3 sequence is CASSLPRPPYGYTF. The CDR3 nucleotides are TGTGCCAGCAGTTTACCCCGACCTCCTTATGGCTACACCTTC.

This chain links TRBV28 with TRBJ2-3; 9 positions agree with TRBD2. V was pared by 8 bases and J by 5 bases, with 5 bases of the junction left unmatched. The CDR3 totals 13 residues. Germline V gives CDR1 MDHEN, CDR2 SYDVKM. The CDR3 is CASVSGRKDTQYF. The DNA of the CDR3 is TGTGCCAGCGTGAGCGGGAGGAAAGATACGCAGTATTTT.

This clonotype was found once. A much larger clone differs from this one at a single base, so this may be a read error. The V gene is TRBV10-3, the J gene TRBJ1-4; D not certain. Germline CDR1 and CDR2: ENHRY and SYGVKD. This CDR3 spans 13 amino acids. The CDR3 coding sequence is TGTACCATCAGTAGAGCTGCTAATGAAAAACTGTTTTTT. As protein: CTISRAANEKLFF.

This clonotype was picked up one time. Its ends do not fully match the called genes, so a read error is possible. V gene TRBV11-2 combines with J gene TRBJ2-2; a weak D match, TRBD2 (5 bases). CDR1 SGHAT and CDR2 FQNNGV come from the germline V gene. The CDR3 length is 13 residues. For the CDR3, the DNA is TGTACCAGCAACTTAGATAGGACTGGGGAGCTGCTTTTT. It is translated as CTSNLDRTGELLF.

As regards this clonotype: Given a much more abundant clone one base away, this may be a read error. This sequence joins TRBV12-3 or TRBV12-4 and TRBJ1-1, with TRBD1 identical over 8 bases. V lost 7 bases, J lost 5 bases, and 9 bases stayed unmatched. This CDR3 spans 14 amino acids. The DNA for the CDR3 is TGTGCCAGCAAAAAGACAGGGGTGTGGACTGAAGCTTTCTTT. Protein sequence: CASKKTGVWTEAFF.

This clonotype is a singleton in its sample. For the CDR3, the DNA is TGCAGCATGGGGACTAGTGAGGATACGCAGTATTTT. This translates into CSMGTSEDTQYF. The chain recombines TRBV29-1 with TRBJ2-3, with 8 bases fitting TRBD2. The V gene's germline CDR1 is SQVTM and CDR2 ANQGSEA. The CDR3 is 12 residues long. Trimming took 8 bases from V and 6 from J; bases not matched to a gene: 7.